This T cell receptor beta chain was documented in a study of beta chain features in type 1 diabetes. Reverse transcription of all isolated RNA meant that expressed TCRB transcripts were sequenced. Repertoires were generated with immunoSEQ multiplex PCR, while TCRdb's copy carries only in-frame clones and drops some. The repertoire holds around 710,000 clones, with 9.5% to 15% as singletons. Concerning this clone: The antigen is undetermined.

Points from the study as a whole: It was among patients, rather than healthy donors, that naive, central memory and Treg TCRB repertoires appeared more similar. All four CD4+ subsets from Type 1 diabetes patients carried moderately but significantly shorter TCRB CDR3s. A PCR bias possibly favoring shorter templates would apply equally to patients and controls.

Looked up from germline, CDR1 is LNHDA and CDR2 is SQIVND (reference sequence). V lost 5 bases and J lost 3; bases outside the gene matches: 8. This CDR3 region has 15 residues. The sequenced sample consisted of naive CD4+ T cells from blood. The source of this sequence is a man aged 30 to 39 with type 1 diabetes. The V call is TRBV19, the J call TRBJ2-5; TRBD1 matches at 8 bases. The CDR3 reads CASSFRGQAEETQYF. In DNA, the CDR3 is TGTGCCAGTAGTTTTCGGGGACAGGCCGAAGAGACCCAGTACTTC.